This is a list of T cell receptor beta chains from one sample in a study of shared clonotypes between healthy human individuals. Measured with immunoSEQ multiplex PCR; TCRdb has only the in-frame clones, and not every one. The sample consists of roughly 760,000 clones, about 74% of them appearing once. The sample consisted of memory CD4+ T cells sorted from blood. Receptors originate from a woman in her twenties or thirties in good health. Both conserved end residues are part of each CDR3. Each record gives: J gene, clone size, D gene, V gene, CDR3 protein, CDR3 DNA. The D gene is left open where the match is weak. For some rows the clone size is stated as once, few or many, or as a class when expanded; others skip it.

j_call: TRBJ2-7; clone_size: .; d_call: .; v_call: TRBV5-5; cdr3_aa: CASSLEWNSYEQYF; cdr3_nt: TGTGCCAGCAGCTTGGAGTGGAATTCCTACGAGCAGTACTTC
j_call: TRBJ1-1; clone_size: .; d_call: .; v_call: TRBV7-3; cdr3_aa: CASSSQGKNTEAFF; cdr3_nt: TGTGCCAGCAGCTCTCAGGGAAAGAACACTGAAGCTTTCTTT
j_call: TRBJ2-3; clone_size: .; d_call: .; v_call: TRBV6-6; cdr3_aa: CASKKDNTDTQYF; cdr3_nt: TGTGCCAGCAAAAAGGACAACACAGATACGCAGTATTTT
j_call: TRBJ1-1; clone_size: .; d_call: .; v_call: TRBV10-1; cdr3_aa: CASGDSQSTEAFF; cdr3_nt: TGCGCCAGCGGAGACAGCCAGAGCACTGAAGCTTTCTTT
j_call: TRBJ1-1; clone_size: .; d_call: TRBD1; v_call: TRBV28; cdr3_aa: CASSSYRGREKAFF; cdr3_nt: TGTGCCAGCAGTTCTTACAGGGGGCGCGAAAAAGCTTTCTTT
j_call: TRBJ1-1; clone_size: .; d_call: .; v_call: TRBV4-1; cdr3_aa: CASSQALGEAFF; cdr3_nt: TGCGCCAGCAGCCAAGCCCTAGGTGAAGCTTTCTTT
j_call: TRBJ1-1; clone_size: .; d_call: .; v_call: TRBV9; cdr3_aa: CASSVDKQGSCFF; cdr3_nt: TGTGCCAGCAGCGTTGATAAGCAGGGGAGTTGTTTCTTT
j_call: TRBJ2-1; clone_size: .; d_call: TRBD2; v_call: TRBV4-1; cdr3_aa: CASSQGLAGRGEQFF; cdr3_nt: TGCGCCAGCAGCCAAGGACTAGCGGGAAGGGGTGAGCAGTTCTTC
j_call: TRBJ2-3; clone_size: many; d_call: .; v_call: TRBV5-1; cdr3_aa: CASSLATVSTDTQYF; cdr3_nt: TGCGCCAGCAGCTTGGCGACAGTTAGCACAGATACGCAGTATTTT
j_call: TRBJ2-3; clone_size: .; d_call: .; v_call: TRBV5-4; cdr3_aa: CASSPRGHSSDTQYF; cdr3_nt: TGTGCCAGCAGCCCCCGGGGCCACAGTTCGGATACGCAGTATTTT
j_call: TRBJ2-3; clone_size: .; d_call: TRBD1; v_call: TRBV29-1; cdr3_aa: CSALGQGSAGTDTQYF; cdr3_nt: TGCAGCGCCCTCGGACAGGGTAGTGCTGGCACAGATACGCAGTATTTT
j_call: TRBJ1-1; clone_size: .; d_call: TRBD1; v_call: TRBV18; cdr3_aa: CASSPVAGGFSDTEAFF; cdr3_nt: TGTGCCAGCTCACCTGTGGCAGGGGGTTTCTCGGACACTGAAGCTTTCTTT
j_call: TRBJ2-7; clone_size: .; d_call: .; v_call: TRBV7-2; cdr3_aa: CASTPGRTTHEQYF; cdr3_nt: TGTGCCAGCACCCCGGGCCGCACTACCCACGAGCAGTACTTC
j_call: TRBJ2-3; clone_size: once; d_call: .; v_call: TRBV4-1; cdr3_aa: CASSQRVGGRNYPDTQYF; cdr3_nt: TGCGCCAGCAGCCAAAGGGTAGGGGGGAGGAATTACCCAGATACGCAGTATTTT
j_call: TRBJ2-1; clone_size: few; d_call: TRBD2; v_call: TRBV5-1; cdr3_aa: CASSLIAGGLLNEQFF; cdr3_nt: TGCGCCAGCAGCTTGATAGCGGGAGGTTTACTCAATGAGCAGTTCTTC
j_call: TRBJ1-1; clone_size: .; d_call: TRBD1; v_call: TRBV28; cdr3_aa: CASSPGTAGNTEAFF; cdr3_nt: TGTGCCAGCAGCCCCGGGACAGCGGGGAACACTGAAGCTTTCTTT
j_call: TRBJ2-1; clone_size: .; d_call: TRBD2; v_call: TRBV5-1; cdr3_aa: CASRSFTSGNDEQFF; cdr3_nt: TGCGCCAGCCGATCCTTTACTAGCGGGAACGATGAGCAGTTCTTC
j_call: TRBJ2-3; clone_size: .; d_call: TRBD2; v_call: TRBV6-4; cdr3_aa: CASSEIAGGTDTQYF; cdr3_nt: TGTGCCAGCAGTGAAATAGCGGGAGGGACAGATACGCAGTATTTT
j_call: TRBJ2-7; clone_size: .; d_call: .; v_call: TRBV18; cdr3_aa: CASSRERSYEQYF; cdr3_nt: TGTGCCAGCTCCCGGGAGCGCTCCTACGAGCAGTACTTC
j_call: TRBJ2-1; clone_size: .; d_call: .; v_call: TRBV7-6; cdr3_aa: CASSQAGVWNEQFF; cdr3_nt: TGTGCCAGCAGCCAGGCAGGGGTTTGGAATGAGCAGTTCTTC
j_call: TRBJ2-1; clone_size: once; d_call: TRBD2; v_call: TRBV11-3; cdr3_aa: CASSSASGLLYNEQFF; cdr3_nt: TGTGCCAGCAGCTCTGCTAGCGGCCTCCTATACAATGAGCAGTTCTTC
j_call: TRBJ2-5; clone_size: .; d_call: .; v_call: TRBV9; cdr3_aa: CASSVTQLWGETQYF; cdr3_nt: TGTGCCAGCAGCGTTACCCAACTCTGGGGGGAGACCCAGTACTTC
j_call: TRBJ2-2; clone_size: few; d_call: .; v_call: TRBV5-1; cdr3_aa: CASRINTGELFF; cdr3_nt: TGCGCCAGCAGAATCAACACCGGGGAGCTGTTTTTT
j_call: TRBJ1-2; clone_size: .; d_call: .; v_call: TRBV28; cdr3_aa: CASSLGGAKSGYTF; cdr3_nt: TGTGCCAGCAGTTTGGGGGGCGCTAAGTCTGGCTACACCTTC
j_call: TRBJ2-2; clone_size: once; d_call: .; v_call: TRBV4-2; cdr3_aa: CASSLANTGELFF; cdr3_nt: TGTGCCAGCAGCCTTGCGAACACCGGGGAGCTGTTTTTT
j_call: TRBJ1-5; clone_size: few; d_call: TRBD1; v_call: TRBV19; cdr3_aa: CASDRDSNQPQHF; cdr3_nt: TGTGCCAGTGACAGGGATAGCAATCAGCCCCAGCATTTT
j_call: TRBJ1-2; clone_size: .; d_call: TRBD1; v_call: TRBV28; cdr3_aa: CATENRGNYGYTF; cdr3_nt: TGTGCCACAGAAAACAGGGGAAACTATGGCTACACCTTC
j_call: TRBJ2-4; clone_size: many; d_call: TRBD2; v_call: TRBV5-4; cdr3_aa: CASSSGLAKEAKNIQYF; cdr3_nt: TGTGCCAGCAGCTCGGGACTAGCGAAAGAAGCCAAAAACATTCAGTACTTC
j_call: TRBJ2-5; clone_size: .; d_call: .; v_call: TRBV5-1; cdr3_aa: CASSSGDIGQETQYF; cdr3_nt: TGCGCCAGCAGCTCGGGGGACATAGGGCAAGAGACCCAGTACTTC
j_call: TRBJ1-2; clone_size: few; d_call: .; v_call: TRBV14; cdr3_aa: CASSLTGYGYTF; cdr3_nt: TGTGCCAGCAGCCTAACGGGTTATGGCTACACCTTC
j_call: TRBJ2-3; clone_size: .; d_call: .; v_call: TRBV2; cdr3_aa: CASSDDGNTDTQYF; cdr3_nt: TGTGCCAGCAGTGACGACGGCAACACAGATACGCAGTATTTT
j_call: TRBJ1-4; clone_size: .; d_call: .; v_call: TRBV7-3; cdr3_aa: CASSRGLSNEKLFF; cdr3_nt: TGTGCCAGCAGCCGCGGACTGTCGAATGAAAAACTGTTTTTT
j_call: TRBJ1-1; clone_size: few; d_call: TRBD1; v_call: TRBV28; cdr3_aa: CASRPTPGQGNTEAFF; cdr3_nt: TGTGCCAGCAGACCTACGCCGGGACAGGGGAACACTGAAGCTTTCTTT
j_call: TRBJ2-5; clone_size: .; d_call: .; v_call: TRBV11-2; cdr3_aa: CASSGPQETQYF; cdr3_nt: TGTGCCAGCAGCGGCCCACAAGAGACCCAGTACTTC
j_call: TRBJ2-3; clone_size: .; d_call: TRBD2; v_call: TRBV30; cdr3_aa: CARGGSDTQYF; cdr3_nt: TGTGCCCGGGGGGGGTCAGATACGCAGTATTTT
j_call: TRBJ2-3; clone_size: .; d_call: .; v_call: TRBV6-1; cdr3_aa: CAGTLSTDTQYF; cdr3_nt: TGTGCCGGAACACTTTCGACAGATACGCAGTATTTT
j_call: TRBJ2-7; clone_size: .; d_call: TRBD2; v_call: TRBV7-9; cdr3_aa: CASSRRTSSSDEQYF; cdr3_nt: TGTGCCAGCAGCCGACGGACTAGTTCTTCCGACGAGCAGTACTTC
j_call: TRBJ2-3; clone_size: .; d_call: .; v_call: TRBV29-1; cdr3_aa: CSVGDTQYF; cdr3_nt: TGCAGCGTAGGAGATACGCAGTATTTT
j_call: TRBJ2-5; clone_size: .; d_call: TRBD2; v_call: TRBV7-3; cdr3_aa: CASSPGTSGEQETQYF; cdr3_nt: TGTGCCAGCAGCCCCGGGACTAGCGGGGAACAAGAGACCCAGTACTTC
j_call: TRBJ2-1; clone_size: .; d_call: TRBD2; v_call: TRBV28; cdr3_aa: CASSLLGSGSYNEQFF; cdr3_nt: TGTGCCAGCAGTTTATTAGGCAGCGGGAGTTACAATGAGCAGTTCTTC
j_call: TRBJ1-4; clone_size: .; d_call: .; v_call: TRBV28; cdr3_aa: CASSGGEATNEKLFF; cdr3_nt: TGTGCCAGCAGTGGAGGGGAGGCAACTAATGAAAAACTGTTTTTT
j_call: TRBJ2-3; clone_size: .; d_call: TRBD2; v_call: TRBV4-1; cdr3_aa: CASSQVKAGVITDTQYF; cdr3_nt: TGCGCCAGCAGCCAAGTTAAGGCGGGAGTCATTACAGATACGCAGTATTTT
j_call: TRBJ2-4; clone_size: .; d_call: TRBD1; v_call: TRBV23-1; cdr3_aa: CASSPRTGTAENIQYF; cdr3_nt: TGCGCCAGCAGTCCGCGGACCGGGACAGCCGAAAACATTCAGTACTTC
j_call: TRBJ2-2; clone_size: .; d_call: .; v_call: TRBV7-6; cdr3_aa: CASSGMGGVGELFF; cdr3_nt: TGTGCCAGCAGCGGGATGGGCGGGGTCGGGGAGCTGTTTTTT
j_call: TRBJ2-7; clone_size: .; d_call: TRBD2; v_call: TRBV30; cdr3_aa: CAWSPFGGGEQYF; cdr3_nt: TGTGCCTGGAGTCCCTTCGGGGGGGGCGAGCAGTACTTC
j_call: TRBJ2-1; clone_size: .; d_call: .; v_call: TRBV20-1; cdr3_aa: CSAVNNEQFF; cdr3_nt: TGCAGTGCTGTTAACAATGAGCAGTTCTTC
j_call: TRBJ2-3; clone_size: .; d_call: TRBD2; v_call: TRBV5-4; cdr3_aa: CASSLMLAGSTDTQYF; cdr3_nt: TGTGCCAGCAGCTTGATGTTAGCGGGGTCCACAGATACGCAGTATTTT
j_call: TRBJ1-5; clone_size: .; d_call: TRBD1; v_call: TRBV2; cdr3_aa: CATRAGGPQHF; cdr3_nt: TGTGCCACCCGGGCAGGGGGGCCCCAGCATTTT
j_call: TRBJ2-7; clone_size: .; d_call: .; v_call: TRBV6-5; cdr3_aa: CASSYEPGIIDEQYF; cdr3_nt: TGTGCCAGCAGTTACGAGCCTGGGATTATCGACGAGCAGTACTTC
j_call: TRBJ2-7; clone_size: few; d_call: TRBD2; v_call: TRBV5-4; cdr3_aa: CASSSPASGMHEQYF; cdr3_nt: TGTGCCAGCAGCTCACCCGCTAGCGGGATGCACGAGCAGTACTTC
j_call: TRBJ2-1; clone_size: .; d_call: .; v_call: TRBV9; cdr3_aa: CASSEAPGGPYEQFF; cdr3_nt: TGTGCCAGCAGCGAGGCCCCCGGGGGGCCATATGAGCAGTTCTTC
j_call: TRBJ2-5; clone_size: once; d_call: TRBD1; v_call: TRBV5-1; cdr3_aa: CASSPTGGGQETQYF; cdr3_nt: TGCGCCAGCAGCCCTACAGGGGGCGGGCAAGAGACCCAGTACTTC
j_call: TRBJ2-5; clone_size: .; d_call: TRBD1; v_call: TRBV5-4; cdr3_aa: CASSFDRGRETQYF; cdr3_nt: TGTGCCAGCAGCTTTGACAGGGGCCGGGAGACCCAGTACTTC